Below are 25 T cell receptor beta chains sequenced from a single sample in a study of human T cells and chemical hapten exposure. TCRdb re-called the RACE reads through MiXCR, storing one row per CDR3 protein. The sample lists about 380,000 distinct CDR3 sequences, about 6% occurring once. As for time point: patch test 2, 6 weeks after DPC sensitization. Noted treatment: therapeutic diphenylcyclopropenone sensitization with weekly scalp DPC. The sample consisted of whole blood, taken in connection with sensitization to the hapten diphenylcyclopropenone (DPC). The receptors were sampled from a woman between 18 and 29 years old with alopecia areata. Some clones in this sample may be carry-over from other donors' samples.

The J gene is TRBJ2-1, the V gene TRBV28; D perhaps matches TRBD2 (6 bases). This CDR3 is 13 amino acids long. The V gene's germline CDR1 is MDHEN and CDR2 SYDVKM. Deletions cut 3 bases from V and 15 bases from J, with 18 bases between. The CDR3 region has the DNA TGTGCCAGCAGTTTTCAAATGACTAGTATGCCGTTCTTC. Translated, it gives CASSFQMTSMPFF.

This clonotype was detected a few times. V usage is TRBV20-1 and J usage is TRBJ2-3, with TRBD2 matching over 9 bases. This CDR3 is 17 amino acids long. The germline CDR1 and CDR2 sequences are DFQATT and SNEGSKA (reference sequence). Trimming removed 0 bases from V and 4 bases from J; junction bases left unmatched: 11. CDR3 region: CSARDPGLAGYPDTQYF. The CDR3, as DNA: TGCAGTGCTAGAGATCCAGGGCTAGCGGGGTACCCAGATACGCAGTATTTT.

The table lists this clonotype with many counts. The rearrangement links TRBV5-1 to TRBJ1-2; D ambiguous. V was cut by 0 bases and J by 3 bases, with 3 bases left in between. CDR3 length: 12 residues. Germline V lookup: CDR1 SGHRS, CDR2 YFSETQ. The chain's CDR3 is CASSLDYYGYTF. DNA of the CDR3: TGCGCCAGCAGCTTGGACTACTATGGCTACACCTTC.

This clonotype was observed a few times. CDR3 bases: TGTGCCAGCAGCCGGGAGCGGTTTGGCTACACCTTC. It encodes CASSRERFGYTF. V usage is TRBV7-2 and J usage is TRBJ1-2; D gene unclear. The CDR3 spans 12 residues. The germline gives CDR1 SGHTA, CDR2 FQGNSA. V was pared by 5 bases and J by 7 bases, with 11 bases between. The variable domain in full, with the rest retrieved from reference TRBV7-2 and TRBJ1-2, is GAGVSQSPSNKVTEKGKDVELRCDPISGHTALYWYRQSLGQGLEFLIYFQGNSAPDKSGLPSDRFSAERTGGSVSTLTIQRTQQEDSAVYLCASSRERFGYTFGSGTRLTVV.

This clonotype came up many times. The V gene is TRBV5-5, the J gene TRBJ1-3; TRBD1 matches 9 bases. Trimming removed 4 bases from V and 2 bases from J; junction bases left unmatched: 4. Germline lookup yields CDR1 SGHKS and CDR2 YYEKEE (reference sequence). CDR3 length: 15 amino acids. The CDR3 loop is CASSSRTGAGNTIYF. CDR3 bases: TGTGCCAGCAGCAGCCGGACAGGGGCTGGAAACACCATATATTTT.

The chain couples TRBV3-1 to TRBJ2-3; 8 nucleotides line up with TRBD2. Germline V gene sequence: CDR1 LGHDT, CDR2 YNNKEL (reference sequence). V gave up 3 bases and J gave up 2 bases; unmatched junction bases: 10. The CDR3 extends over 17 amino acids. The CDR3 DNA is TGTGCCAGCAGCCATGACTCTGCGGGGGGTTTCACAGATACGCAGTATTTT. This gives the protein CASSHDSAGGFTDTQYF.

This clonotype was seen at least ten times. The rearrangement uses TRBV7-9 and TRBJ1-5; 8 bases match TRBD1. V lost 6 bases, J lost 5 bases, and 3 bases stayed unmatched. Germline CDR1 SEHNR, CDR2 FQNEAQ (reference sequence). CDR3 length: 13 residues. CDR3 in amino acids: CASSQQGDQPQHF. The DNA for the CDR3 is TGTGCCAGCAGTCAACAGGGGGATCAGCCCCAGCATTTT.

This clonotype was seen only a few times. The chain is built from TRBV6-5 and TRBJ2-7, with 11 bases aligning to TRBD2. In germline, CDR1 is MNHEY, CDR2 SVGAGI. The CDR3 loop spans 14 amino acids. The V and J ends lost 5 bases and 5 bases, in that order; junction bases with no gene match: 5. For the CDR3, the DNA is TGTGCCAGCAGTGAGGGACTAGCGGCTAACGAGCAGTACTTC. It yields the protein CASSEGLAANEQYF.

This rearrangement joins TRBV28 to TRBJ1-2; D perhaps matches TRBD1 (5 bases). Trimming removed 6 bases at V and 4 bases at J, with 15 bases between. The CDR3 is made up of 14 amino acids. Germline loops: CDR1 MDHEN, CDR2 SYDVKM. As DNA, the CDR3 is TGTGCCAGCAGCTTGGACATGAGTGGCTATGGCTACACCTTC. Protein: CASSLDMSGYGYTF.

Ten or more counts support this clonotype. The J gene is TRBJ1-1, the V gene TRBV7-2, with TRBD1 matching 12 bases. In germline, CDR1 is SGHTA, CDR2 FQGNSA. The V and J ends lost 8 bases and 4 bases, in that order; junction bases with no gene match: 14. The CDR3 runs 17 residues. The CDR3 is CASGQVPGQGAGTEAFF. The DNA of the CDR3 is TGTGCCAGCGGCCAAGTCCCGGGACAGGGGGCGGGCACTGAAGCTTTCTTT.

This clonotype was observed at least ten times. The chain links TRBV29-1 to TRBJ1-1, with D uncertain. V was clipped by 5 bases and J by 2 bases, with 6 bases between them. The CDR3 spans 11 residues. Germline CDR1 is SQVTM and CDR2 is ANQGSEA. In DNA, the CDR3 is TGCAGCGTTACGAGAAACACTGAAGCTTTCTTT. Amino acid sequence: CSVTRNTEAFF.

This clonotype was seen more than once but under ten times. The CDR3 here is CASGKGPGSSGANVLTF. The DNA of the CDR3 is TGTGCCAGCGGGAAAGGTCCCGGATCCTCTGGGGCCAACGTCCTGACTTTC. The chain uses TRBV7-2 and TRBJ2-6, with D unclear. CDR1 is SGHTA, CDR2 FQGNSA, per germline. The CDR3 covers 17 residues. The V end lost 8 bases, the J end lost 0 bases, and 17 bases lay between the germline ends.

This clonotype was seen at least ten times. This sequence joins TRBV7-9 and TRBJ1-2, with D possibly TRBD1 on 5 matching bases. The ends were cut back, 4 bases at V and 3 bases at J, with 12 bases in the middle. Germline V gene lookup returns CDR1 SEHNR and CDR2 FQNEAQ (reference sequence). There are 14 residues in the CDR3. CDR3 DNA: TGTGCCAGCAGCTCTTCTGAAGGGGACTATGGCTACACCTTC. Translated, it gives CASSSSEGDYGYTF.

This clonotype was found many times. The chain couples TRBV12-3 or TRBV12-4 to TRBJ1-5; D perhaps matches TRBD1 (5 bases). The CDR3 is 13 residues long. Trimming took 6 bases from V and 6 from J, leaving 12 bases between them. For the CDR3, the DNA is TGTGCCAGCAGAGGGGTCCCCACTCAGCCCCAGCATTTT. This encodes CASRGVPTQPQHF.

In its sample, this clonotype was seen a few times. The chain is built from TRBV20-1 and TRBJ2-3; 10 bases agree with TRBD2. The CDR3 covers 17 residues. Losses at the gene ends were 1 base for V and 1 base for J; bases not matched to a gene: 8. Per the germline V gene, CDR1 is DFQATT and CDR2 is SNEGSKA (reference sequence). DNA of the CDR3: TGCAGTGCTAGAGGTGGCGCGACTAGCGGGCGCACAGATACGCAGTATTTT. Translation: CSARGGATSGRTDTQYF.

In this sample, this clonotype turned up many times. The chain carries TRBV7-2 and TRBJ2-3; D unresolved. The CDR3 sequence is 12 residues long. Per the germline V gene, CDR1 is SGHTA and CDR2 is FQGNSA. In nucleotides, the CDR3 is TGTGCGAGTAGCCTAAGGTCGGATACGCAGTATTTT. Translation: CASSLRSDTQYF.

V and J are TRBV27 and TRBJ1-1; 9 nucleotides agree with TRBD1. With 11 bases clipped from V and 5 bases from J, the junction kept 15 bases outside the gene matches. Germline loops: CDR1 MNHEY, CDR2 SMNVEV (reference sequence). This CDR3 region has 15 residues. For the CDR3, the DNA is TGTGCCGCTGACGGACAGGGGAGGGGACAGACTGAAGCTTTCTTT. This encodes CAADGQGRGQTEAFF.

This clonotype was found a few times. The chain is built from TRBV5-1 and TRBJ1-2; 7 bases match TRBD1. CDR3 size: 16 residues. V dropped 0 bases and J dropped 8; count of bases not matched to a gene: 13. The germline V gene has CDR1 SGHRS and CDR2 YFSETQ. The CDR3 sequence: CASSLGSTGTVGGYTF. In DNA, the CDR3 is TGCGCCAGCAGCTTGGGGAGTACCGGGACAGTAGGAGGCTACACCTTC.

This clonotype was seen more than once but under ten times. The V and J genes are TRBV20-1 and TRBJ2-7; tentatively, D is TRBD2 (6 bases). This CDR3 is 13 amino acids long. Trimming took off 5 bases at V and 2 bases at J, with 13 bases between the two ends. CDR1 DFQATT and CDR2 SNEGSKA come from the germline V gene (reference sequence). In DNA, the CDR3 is TGCAGTGCTTACCGGGACTCACCCTACGAGCAGTACTTC. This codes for CSAYRDSPYEQYF.

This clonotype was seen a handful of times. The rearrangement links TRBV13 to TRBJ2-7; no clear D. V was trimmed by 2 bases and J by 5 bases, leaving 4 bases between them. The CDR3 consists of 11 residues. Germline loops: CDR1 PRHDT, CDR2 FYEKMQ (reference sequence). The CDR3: CASSLSNEQYF. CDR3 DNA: TGTGCCAGCAGCTTAAGCAACGAGCAGTACTTC.

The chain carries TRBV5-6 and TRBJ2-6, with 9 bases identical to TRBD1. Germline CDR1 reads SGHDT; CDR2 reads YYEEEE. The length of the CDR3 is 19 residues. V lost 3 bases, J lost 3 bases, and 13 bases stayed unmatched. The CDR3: CASSSTLGTGWYGANVLTF. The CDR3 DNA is TGTGCCAGCAGCTCTACTCTCGGGACAGGGTGGTATGGGGCCAACGTCCTGACTTTC.

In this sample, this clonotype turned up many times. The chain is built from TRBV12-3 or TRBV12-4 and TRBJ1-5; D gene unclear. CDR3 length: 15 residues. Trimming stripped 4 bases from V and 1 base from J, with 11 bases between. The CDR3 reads CASSSGLGSNQPQHF. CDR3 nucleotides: TGTGCCAGCAGTTCGGGGTTAGGAAGCAATCAGCCCCAGCATTTT.

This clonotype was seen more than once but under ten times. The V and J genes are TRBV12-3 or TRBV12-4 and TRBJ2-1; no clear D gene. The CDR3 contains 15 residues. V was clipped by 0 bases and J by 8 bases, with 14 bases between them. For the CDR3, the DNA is TGTGCCAGCAGTTTAGCGGGCCCGACCTGGCATGAGCAGTTCTTC. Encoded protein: CASSLAGPTWHEQFF.

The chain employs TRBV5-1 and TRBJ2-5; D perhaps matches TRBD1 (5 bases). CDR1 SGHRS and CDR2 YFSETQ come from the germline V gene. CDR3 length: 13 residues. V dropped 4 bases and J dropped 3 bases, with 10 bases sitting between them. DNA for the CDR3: TGCGCCAGCAGCCCGACAGAAGAAGAGACCCAGTACTTC. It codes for CASSPTEEETQYF.

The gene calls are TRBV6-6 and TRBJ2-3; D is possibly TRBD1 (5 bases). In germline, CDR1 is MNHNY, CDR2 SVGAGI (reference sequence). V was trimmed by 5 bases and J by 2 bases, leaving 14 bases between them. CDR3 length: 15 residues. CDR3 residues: CASSKTGTLTDTQYF. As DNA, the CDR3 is TGTGCCAGCAGTAAAACAGGCACGCTCACAGATACGCAGTATTTT.